This T cell receptor beta chain was profiled in a study of blood T cell repertoires in COVID-19. The overall study: Both acute and convalescent COVID-19 samples were obtained from the United States, Italy and Spain. The analysed material was cDNA or gDNA that came from T cells, B-cell-depleted T cells, or PBMCs.

Everyone who took part was about 18 to 90 years old, and they came from roughly 25 US areas. This clone has a handful of counts. Other DNA sequences from this sample encode an identical CDR3 as well. Under the authors' procedure: Reference gene primer amplification gave estimated nucleated cell counts. Sequencing used immunoSEQ multiplex PCR; TCRdb keeps in-frame clones, though not all of them. V and J calls and clone size come straight from that table; D and trimming were deduced from the DNA. Here the sample spans a few hundred thousand clones, 70% to 90% being singletons. Trimming removed 0 bases from V and 5 bases from J; junction bases left unmatched: 3. This CDR3 is 15 amino acids long. Germline V gives CDR1 SGHRS, CDR2 YFSETQ.

Sequencing used PBMCs or T cells enriched from blood (not recorded which). This sequence originates from a man aged 25-45 years with acute COVID-19. V gene TRBV5-1 combines with J gene TRBJ2-1; TRBD1 matches 9 bases. CDR3 in DNA: TGCGCCAGCAGCTTGGTACAGGGGGCGAACAATGAGCAGTTCTTC. Translation gives CASSLVQGANNEQFF.